The entry below describes one TCR beta chain. The sample is drawn from a study of T cell changes during pregnancy in multiple sclerosis. The table came from immunoSEQ multiplex PCR; TCRdb's copy has only in-frame clones and leaves some out. This repertoire shows around 67,000 clones, 85% to 90% found once; its top ten account for over 7.5%. The source of this sequence is a female donor in good health, enrolled as a control in a pregnancy study. Sample: peripheral blood, taken after pregnancy.

In DNA form, the CDR3 reads TGTGCCAGCACTGACAGCCTAGGTAATCAGCCCCAGCATTTT. Amino acid sequence: CASTDSLGNQPQHF. The chain has TRBV28 and TRBJ1-5; TRBD1 might be the D (5 bases). CDR3 length: 14 amino acids. V was trimmed by 7 bases and J by 4 bases, leaving 14 bases between them. CDR1 and CDR2 from the germline V gene are MDHEN and SYDVKM.